The 26 T cell receptor beta chains reported below all come from one sample, sequenced in a study of blood T cell repertoires in COVID-19. The repertoire was sequenced with immunoSEQ multiplex PCR; TCRdb's copy has only in-frame clones and lacks some. There are approximately 30,000 clones in the sample; approximately 80% occur only once, and roughly 7.3% lies in the top ten. What was sequenced was peripheral blood. The receptors shown here come from a woman in her sixties with acute or convalescent COVID-19.

The genes are TRBV11-1 and TRBJ1-1; D unresolved. The CDR3 is made up of 13 amino acids. Germline V gene lookup returns CDR1 SGHAT and CDR2 FQDESV (reference sequence). The V end lost 3 bases, the J end lost 0 bases, and 5 bases lay between the germline ends. The CDR3 here is CASSFRVNTEAFF. The CDR3 DNA reads as TGTGCCAGCAGCTTTCGGGTGAACACTGAAGCTTTCTTT.

The chain employs TRBV11-2 and TRBJ2-2, with D possibly TRBD1 on 6 matching bases. Germline V gene sequence: CDR1 SGHAT, CDR2 FQNNGV. The CDR3 is 15 amino acids. Trimming left V 1 base short and J 1 base short, with 7 bases between. CDR3: CASSLAGQNTGELFF. CDR3 DNA: TGTGCCAGCAGCTTAGCGGGACAGAACACCGGGGAGCTGTTTTTT.

For this clone: One junction end disagrees with the germline gene, perhaps due to a read error. This chain connects TRBV4-1 to TRBJ1-1, with TRBD1 identical over 7 bases. This CDR3 comprises 15 residues. Germline loops: CDR1 MGHRA, CDR2 YSYEKL. The CDR3 loop reads CASSQGDSVQLSPVF. In nucleotides, the CDR3 is TGCGCCAGCAGCCAGGGGGACAGCGTTCAACTCAGTCCGGTTTTT.

The rearrangement uses TRBV5-6 and TRBJ2-7; D might be TRBD1 (5 bases). V lost 7 bases and J lost 0, with 8 bases in between. Germline CDR1 is SGHDT and CDR2 is YYEEEE. The CDR3 runs 12 residues. The CDR3 is CASGADSYEQYF. CDR3 nucleotides: TGTGCCAGCGGGGCCGACTCCTACGAGCAGTACTTC.

The V call is TRBV7-2, the J call TRBJ2-1, with 11 nucleotides matching TRBD1. V gave up 1 base and J gave up 8 bases; unmatched junction bases: 7. Per the germline V gene, CDR1 is SGHTA and CDR2 is FQGNSA. This CDR3 is built from 16 residues. CDR3: CASSLGTGGVSYEQFF. In nucleotides, the CDR3 is TGTGCCAGCAGCTTAGGGACAGGGGGCGTAAGCTATGAGCAGTTCTTC. Together with reference TRBV7-2 and TRBJ2-1, the CDR3 gives the full variable domain: GAGVSQSPSNKVTEKGKDVELRCDPISGHTALYWYRQSLGQGLEFLIYFQGNSAPDKSGLPSDRFSAERTGGSVSTLTIQRTQQEDSAVYLCASSLGTGGVSYEQFFGPGTRLTVL.

V usage is TRBV3-1 (or the pseudogene TRBV3-2) and J usage is TRBJ1-1, with 10 bases identical to TRBD1. The CDR3 consists of 15 residues. Germline V gives CDR1 LGHDT, CDR2 YNNKEL (reference sequence). Trimming removed 4 bases from V and 6 bases from J; junction bases left unmatched: 8. CDR3 loop: CASSRFGTGESEAFF. DNA of the CDR3: TGTGCCAGCAGCCGTTTCGGGACAGGGGAATCTGAAGCTTTCTTT.

The chain employs TRBV5-1 and TRBJ1-1; TRBD1 might be the D (5 bases). Germline V gene sequence: CDR1 SGHRS, CDR2 YFSETQ. Trimming cost V 6 bases and J 7 bases, with 13 bases left between them. This CDR3 comprises 12 residues. The CDR3, as DNA: TGCGCCAGCACCAGAAACGGGGGTGAAGCTTTCTTT. It is translated as CASTRNGGEAFF.

CDR3 in amino acids: CASSRTRNTGELFF. In DNA form, the CDR3 reads TGCGCCAGCAGCCGTACTAGGAACACCGGGGAGCTGTTTTTT. The J gene is TRBJ2-2, the V gene TRBV5-1; a weak D match, TRBD2 (5 bases). The germline V and J ends were trimmed by 4 bases and 1 base, with 8 bases remaining between them. CDR1 is SGHRS and CDR2 is YFSETQ in the germline V gene. This CDR3 has 14 residues.

This clone is termed medium-sized. This chain joins TRBV2 and TRBJ2-3, with a tentative D call TRBD1 (5 bases). Trimming took off 4 bases at V and 1 base at J, with 15 bases between the two ends. CDR3 size: 16 residues. The germline gives CDR1 SNHLY, CDR2 FYNNEI. The DNA for the CDR3 is TGTGCCAGCAGTGGCCTCCAAGGGGCCGGCACAGATACGCAGTATTTT. This encodes CASSGLQGAGTDTQYF.

The table lists this clone with a count of one. The chain is built from TRBV27 and TRBJ2-3; a possible D gene is TRBD1 (6 bases). Trimming pared 6 bases from V and 5 bases from J, leaving 15 bases between. Looked up from germline, CDR1 is MNHEY and CDR2 is SMNVEV (reference sequence). The CDR3 is 14 amino acids. The chain's CDR3 is CASRQGRALDTQYF. In DNA, the CDR3 is TGTGCCAGCAGACAGGGTCGGGCCTTAGATACGCAGTATTTT.

The chain joins TRBV7-2 to TRBJ1-2; D perhaps matches TRBD1 (5 bases). Trimming took 5 bases from V and 8 from J, leaving 18 bases between them. The CDR3 length is 14 residues. CDR1 is SGHTA and CDR2 is FQGNSA in the germline V gene. The CDR3 DNA reads as TGTGCCAGCAGCGTGTCCGGGGGGATGTGGGGCTACACCTTC. Translating it yields CASSVSGGMWGYTF.

This clone is a singleton in its sample. This chain connects TRBV10-2 to TRBJ1-1, with 9 bases matching TRBD1. V lost 2 bases, J lost 5 bases, and 9 bases stayed unmatched. Germline V gene data show CDR1 as WSHSY and CDR2 as SAAADI. The CDR3 runs 16 residues. The CDR3 sequence is CASSEPPGTGRTEAFF. The CDR3 nucleotides read TGCGCCAGCAGTGAGCCACCCGGGACAGGGAGAACTGAAGCTTTCTTT.

V and J are TRBV3-1 (or the pseudogene TRBV3-2) and TRBJ1-2, with D maybe TRBD1 (6 bases). There are 18 residues in the CDR3. Germline CDR1 and CDR2: LGHDT and YNNKEL (reference sequence). V lost 1 base and J 0 bases, leaving 18 bases between the germline ends. The CDR3 bases are TGTGCCAGCAGCCAAGGATGGGGGGGGCCAGCCTCTAACTATGGCTACACCTTC. It is translated as CASSQGWGGPASNYGYTF.

The chain has TRBV19 and TRBJ1-2; 9 bases map to TRBD1. J gave up 2 bases and V 6 bases, and 4 bases lay outside the gene matches. The V gene's germline CDR1 is LNHDA and CDR2 SQIVND (reference sequence). The CDR3 is 14 amino acids. CDR3 residues: CASSPGTGNYGYTF. Here the CDR3 DNA reads TGTGCCAGTAGCCCCGGGACAGGGAACTATGGCTACACCTTC.

The count of this clone is one. The V and J genes are TRBV15 and TRBJ2-5, with D perhaps matching TRBD2 (5 bases). There are 14 residues in the CDR3. Germline loops: CDR1 LNHNV, CDR2 YYDKDF (reference sequence). With 0 bases removed from V and 6 bases from J, the gap between germline ends came to 11 bases. The CDR3 region has the DNA TGTGCCACCAGCAGAGATGGCGGCGGGCAGACCCAGTACTTC. Translated, it gives CATSRDGGGQTQYF.

This clone appeared once. The rearrangement joins TRBV29-1 to TRBJ1-2; no reliable D call. The CDR3 length is 12 residues. Germline V gene data show CDR1 as SQVTM and CDR2 as ANQGSEA. Trimming stripped 0 bases from V and 7 bases from J, with 9 bases between. The CDR3, as DNA: TGCAGCGTTGAAGATGGACGGGGTGGCTACACCTTC. Amino acids: CSVEDGRGGYTF.

The chain has TRBV18 and TRBJ1-2; possible D gene TRBD1, 5 bases. Germline V CDR1 and CDR2: KGHSH, LQKENI. V shed 1 base and J shed 0 bases, with 12 bases lying between them. The CDR3 loop spans 16 amino acids. In nucleotides, the CDR3 is TGTGCCAGCTCACCACTGGGGCCAGGGACTAACTATGGCTACACCTTC. Its translation: CASSPLGPGTNYGYTF. The full variable domain, in which reference TRBV18 and TRBJ1-2 provide the parts outside the CDR3, is NAGVMQNPRHLVRRRGQEARLRCSPMKGHSHVYWYRQLPEEGLKFMVYLQKENIIDESGMPKERFSAEFPKEGPSILRIQQVVRGDSAAYFCASSPLGPGTNYGYTFGSGTRLTVV.

The J gene is TRBJ2-7, the V gene TRBV3-1 (or the pseudogene TRBV3-2), with D perhaps TRBD1 (6 bases). Germline assignment: CDR1 LGHDT and CDR2 YNNKEL (reference sequence). The V and J ends lost 4 bases and 2 bases respectively, with 12 bases between them. CDR3 length: 14 residues. The CDR3: CASSRQQGPYEQYF. CDR3 coding DNA: TGTGCCAGCAGCCGTCAACAGGGACCCTACGAGCAGTACTTC.

The chain joins TRBV6-1 to TRBJ1-2; D not certain. CDR1 is MNHNS, CDR2 SASEGT, per germline. Trimming left V 3 bases short and J 1 base short, with 6 bases between. CDR3 length: 13 residues. The CDR3 DNA reads TGTGCCAGCAGTGACCCCAGTAACTATGGCTACACCTTC. Its translation is CASSDPSNYGYTF.

The chain employs TRBV2 and TRBJ2-2; the match to TRBD1 covers 11 bases. The CDR3 extends over 18 amino acids. Germline V gene data show CDR1 as SNHLY and CDR2 as FYNNEI. The junction had 13 bases not matched to a gene; V was cut back by 6 bases and J by 4 bases. The chain's CDR3 is CASSNSGGGTGGTGELFF. As DNA, the CDR3 is TGTGCCAGCAGCAATTCGGGGGGCGGGACAGGGGGCACCGGGGAGCTGTTTTTT.

V is TRBV7-3 and J is TRBJ2-3; 8 nucleotides match TRBD2. This CDR3 spans 14 amino acids. After removal of 6 bases from V and 2 bases from J, the junction contained 4 bases not matched to a gene. The V gene's germline CDR1 is SGHTA and CDR2 FQGTGA. The chain's CDR3 is CASSRGGNTDTQYF. CDR3 in DNA: TGTGCCAGCAGTCGCGGGGGGAACACAGATACGCAGTATTTT.

This clone was recorded once. The V and J genes are TRBV28 and TRBJ1-2, with D perhaps TRBD1 (6 bases). The CDR3 runs to 20 residues. CDR1 is MDHEN, CDR2 SYDVKM, per germline. Trimming shortened V by 6 bases and J by 0 bases, and 29 bases separated the two germline ends. The DNA for the CDR3 is TGTGCCAGCAGACCCAAGTGGAGTGGGGACACCCGCATTGCTAACTATGGCTACACCTTC. Encoded protein: CASRPKWSGDTRIANYGYTF.

The chain links TRBV10-3 to TRBJ2-7, with 9 nucleotides matching TRBD1. The junction had 10 bases not matched to a gene; V was cut back by 7 bases and J by 6 bases. This CDR3 spans 14 amino acids. Germline CDR1 reads ENHRY; CDR2 reads SYGVKD. CDR3 coding DNA: TGTGCCATCACCGGGACAGGGAACCCGGTCGAGCAGTACTTC. It codes for CAITGTGNPVEQYF.

The chain is built from TRBV7-9 and TRBJ2-2, with D possibly being TRBD1 (5 bases). Trimming took off 2 bases at V and 2 bases at J, with 12 bases between the two ends. The germline V gene encodes CDR1 SEHNR and CDR2 FQNEAQ (reference sequence). The CDR3 loop spans 16 amino acids. Here the CDR3 reads CASSLPRTPNTGELFF. The CDR3 nucleotides are TGTGCCAGCAGCTTACCACGGACACCAAACACCGGGGAGCTGTTTTTT.

This chain links TRBV30 with TRBJ1-2, with D possibly matching TRBD1 (5 bases). The ends were cut back, 0 bases at V and 7 bases at J, with 12 bases in the middle. Germline values: CDR1 GTSNPN, CDR2 SVGIG (reference sequence). This CDR3 is 13 amino acids long. CDR3 amino acids: CAWSVQATVGYTF. In DNA, the CDR3 is TGTGCCTGGAGTGTACAGGCCACAGTTGGCTACACCTTC.

This chain uses TRBV5-7 with TRBJ1-5; 7 positions agree with TRBD1. TRBV5-7 is known as an ORF, though its function is uncertain. This CDR3 has 17 residues. V lost 1 base, J lost 6 bases, and 13 bases stayed unmatched. The CDR3 DNA is TGTGCCAGCAGCTTGATGGACACAGGGGTGGTTTGTCAGCCCCAGCATTTT. Translation gives CASSLMDTGVVCQPQHF.